Presented here are 23 T cell receptor beta chains from one specimen sequenced in a study of cytomegalovirus exposure and HLA in healthy donors. Researchers ran the PCR with 60 Vbeta and 13 Jbeta primers. Data came from immunoSEQ multiplex PCR; TCRdb stores just in-frame clones and leaves some out. The repertoire holds 140,000 to 150,000 clones, about three quarters seen once, with around 3.7% in the top ten. Sequenced material: PBMCs. These receptors all come from a male donor in good health and CMV-seronegative.

In this sample, this clone turned up once. The CDR3 loop reads CASSPTPGQGIYEQYF. CDR3 nucleotides: TGTGCCAGCAGCCCTACGCCGGGACAGGGAATCTACGAGCAGTACTTC. The rearrangement uses TRBV7-3 and TRBJ2-7; 9 nucleotides match TRBD1. Germline V gene sequence: CDR1 SGHTA, CDR2 FQGTGA. After removal of 5 bases from V and 3 bases from J, the junction contained 11 bases not matched to a gene. The CDR3 consists of 16 residues.

The rearrangement links TRBV6-5 to TRBJ1-3; TRBD1 matches 8 bases. Germline lookup yields CDR1 MNHEY and CDR2 SVGAGI. This CDR3 has 14 residues. The V segment lost 6 bases and the J segment 4 bases; nucleotides outside the gene matches: 5. CDR3 residues: CASSADRGGNTIYF. DNA for the CDR3: TGTGCCAGCAGCGCCGACAGGGGCGGAAACACCATATATTTT.

For the CDR3, the DNA is TGCGCCAGCAGTGAACCCGGGACTAGCGGGAGGCCTTACAATGAGCAGTTCTTC. Translation gives CASSEPGTSGRPYNEQFF. This chain joins TRBV10-1 and TRBJ2-1; TRBD2 matches at 15 bases. With V trimmed by 3 bases and J by 4 bases, 7 bases remained unmatched. The CDR3 contains 18 residues. Germline V CDR1 and CDR2: WNHNN, SYGVQD (reference sequence).

This chain uses TRBV4-1 with TRBJ1-1; 9 positions match TRBD1. The CDR3 extends over 15 amino acids. V lost 1 base and J lost 3; bases outside the gene matches: 3. Germline V gene sequence: CDR1 MGHRA, CDR2 YSYEKL. The CDR3 loop is CASSQVTGGYTEAFF. Here the CDR3 DNA reads TGCGCCAGCAGCCAAGTGACAGGGGGTTACACTGAAGCTTTCTTT.

The genes are TRBV29-1 and TRBJ1-2; TRBD1 matches at 8 bases. Germline CDR1 and CDR2: SQVTM and ANQGSEA. The J segment lost 5 bases and the V segment lost 1 base, leaving 12 bases of the junction unmatched. The CDR3 has 16 amino acids. CDR3 DNA sequence: TGCAGCGTTGAAGGGCTTCGGGACAGGTGGGATTATGGCTACACCTTC. As protein: CSVEGLRDRWDYGYTF.

This clone has a handful of counts. The V call is TRBV10-2, the J call TRBJ1-5, with D unclear. CDR1 and CDR2 (germline): WSHSY, SAAADI. V lost 6 bases, J lost 6 bases, and 12 bases lay in between. There are 13 residues in the CDR3. The CDR3 sequence is CASSDPPGQPQHF. The CDR3 nucleotides read TGCGCCAGCAGCGACCCCCCGGGTCAGCCCCAGCATTTT.

V gene TRBV6-5 combines with J gene TRBJ1-1, with D maybe TRBD1 (5 bases). CDR3 length: 14 amino acids. Trimming took off 3 bases at V and 0 bases at J, with 8 bases between the two ends. CDR1 MNHEY and CDR2 SVGAGI come from the germline V gene. The chain's CDR3 is CASSYRDLNTEAFF. The CDR3 region has the DNA TGTGCCAGCAGTTATAGGGACTTGAACACTGAAGCTTTCTTT.

The chain has TRBV28 and TRBJ1-2; the match to TRBD1 covers 7 bases. CDR3 length equals 15 residues. The V and J ends lost 6 bases and 6 bases, in that order; junction bases with no gene match: 13. Germline assignment: CDR1 MDHEN and CDR2 SYDVKM. CDR3 coding DNA: TGTGCCAGCAGAGAAGAGGGGGCCGGTACTAATGGCTACACCTTC. Encoded protein: CASREEGAGTNGYTF.

The V call is TRBV11-2, the J call TRBJ2-5; TRBD2 is a possible D gene (5 bases). This CDR3 spans 13 amino acids. Germline V gene data show CDR1 as SGHAT and CDR2 as FQNNGV. V lost 4 bases, J lost 5 bases, and 11 bases lay in between. The chain's CDR3 is CASSSERGETQYF. The CDR3 nucleotides read TGTGCCAGCAGCTCCGAGCGAGGGGAGACCCAGTACTTC.

This clone was observed a single time. The chain couples TRBV5-1 to TRBJ2-5; 7 bases are a match to TRBD1. With the DNA end fitting TRBJ2-7 better, the J assignment may be wrong. The CDR3 runs 15 residues. In germline, CDR1 is SGHRS, CDR2 YFSETQ. Here the CDR3 reads CASSLAPQGTYEQYF. DNA for the CDR3: TGCGCCAGCAGCTTGGCCCCACAGGGGACCTACGAGCAGTACTTC.

This clone appeared once. The chain links TRBV4-3 to TRBJ2-3; 7 nucleotides match TRBD2. This CDR3 is built from 16 residues. Trimming removed 4 bases from V and 0 bases from J; junction bases left unmatched: 7. Germline CDR1 is LGHNA and CDR2 is YSLEER. The DNA for the CDR3 is TGCGCCAGCAGCCGCCGTCTAGCGGTTAGCACAGATACGCAGTATTTT. It encodes CASSRRLAVSTDTQYF.

The chain joins TRBV29-1 to TRBJ2-7; D gene unclear. The germline V gene encodes CDR1 SQVTM and CDR2 ANQGSEA. This CDR3 is 14 amino acids long. V was shortened by 0 bases and J by 2 bases, with 11 bases between the two germline ends. The CDR3 nucleotides read TGCAGCGTTGAAGATGAAAACACCGCCTACGAGCAGTACTTC. It encodes CSVEDENTAYEQYF.

The chain combines TRBV29-1 with TRBJ1-5; 9 bases line up with TRBD1. V lost 6 bases and J lost 4; bases outside the gene matches: 4. CDR3 length: 13 residues. Germline loops: CDR1 SQVTM, CDR2 ANQGSEA. The CDR3 nucleotides read TGCAGCGTGCGACAGGGGGTTAATCAGCCCCAGCATTTT. It translates to CSVRQGVNQPQHF.

The CDR3 coding sequence is TGCAGCGTTGAAGGGGGTAGCGGGGTCCAAGAGACCCAGTACTTC. Translated: CSVEGGSGVQETQYF. V gene TRBV29-1 combines with J gene TRBJ2-5, with 8 bases that match TRBD2. The CDR3 runs 15 residues. Germline assignment: CDR1 SQVTM and CDR2 ANQGSEA. Trimming removed 1 base from V and 1 base from J; junction bases left unmatched: 5.

CDR3: CASRRLGGSSDTQYF. The CDR3 DNA reads TGTGCCAGCAGGAGGCTGGGCGGGAGCTCAGATACGCAGTATTTT. The rearrangement joins TRBV6-1 to TRBJ2-3, with TRBD2 identical over 7 bases. The germline V gene encodes CDR1 MNHNS and CDR2 SASEGT. V lost 6 bases and J lost 4; bases outside the gene matches: 10. The CDR3 sequence is 15 residues long.

This clone was seen more than once but under ten times. The CDR3 bases are TGCGCCAGCAGTGTAAGGCAGGGAATGTACAATGAGCAGTTCTTC. Translation gives CASSVRQGMYNEQFF. The chain employs TRBV10-2 and TRBJ2-1, with D perhaps TRBD1 (5 bases). This CDR3 has 15 amino acids. V was trimmed by 4 bases and J by 4 bases, leaving 14 bases between them. CDR1 and CDR2 (germline): WSHSY, SAAADI.

The chain is built from TRBV6-5 and TRBJ2-1; D might be TRBD2 (6 bases). Trimming took off 7 bases at V and 3 bases at J, with 10 bases between the two ends. Per the germline V gene, CDR1 is MNHEY and CDR2 is SVGAGI. The CDR3 contains 13 residues. The CDR3 loop reads CASNRGGYNEQFF. The DNA of the CDR3 is TGTGCCAGCAATAGGGGAGGCTACAATGAGCAGTTCTTC.

The CDR3 is CASSAMGGTEAFF. As DNA, the CDR3 is TGTGCCAGCAGTGCGATGGGGGGCACTGAAGCTTTCTTT. The chain is built from TRBV2 and TRBJ1-1; a weak D match, TRBD1 (5 bases). The V end lost 4 bases, the J end lost 4 bases, and 10 bases lay between the germline ends. Germline CDR1 reads SNHLY; CDR2 reads FYNNEI. This CDR3 has 13 amino acids.

The CDR3 region is CASSPSGRSGMYEQYF. CDR3 bases: TGCGCCAGCAGCCCCTCCGGGAGAAGCGGGATGTACGAGCAGTACTTC. The chain carries TRBV5-1 and TRBJ2-5, with TRBD2 matching 7 bases. The better agreement between TRBJ2-7 and the DNA end casts doubt on the J call. Germline-derived CDR1 and CDR2 are SGHRS and YFSETQ. This CDR3 spans 16 amino acids.

The chain uses TRBV12-5 and TRBJ2-3, with 9 bases fitting TRBD1. The V gene's germline CDR1 is LGHNT and CDR2 FRNRAP. Losses at the gene ends were 0 bases for V and 3 bases for J; bases not matched to a gene: 10. This CDR3 has 18 residues. CDR3 sequence: CASGLVVTGGFGTDTQYF. The CDR3 DNA follows: TGTGCTAGTGGTTTGGTAGTTACAGGGGGCTTTGGGACAGATACGCAGTATTTT.

This clone was detected only once. V usage is TRBV18 and J usage is TRBJ2-1; TRBD1 agrees at 7 bases. Trimming at V came to 5 bases and at J to 5 bases, leaving 9 bases not matched to a gene. CDR3 size: 15 residues. From germline, CDR1 is KGHSH and CDR2 LQKENI. CDR3 coding DNA: TGTGCCAGCTCAACCACCCCGGGACAGAACAATGAGCAGTTCTTC. It specifies CASSTTPGQNNEQFF.

This chain uses TRBV6-6 with TRBJ2-1; 10 bases are a match to TRBD2. J lost 4 bases, V lost 6 bases, and 6 bases had no gene match. CDR3 length equals 15 residues. The germline gives CDR1 MNHNY, CDR2 SVGAGI (reference sequence). The CDR3 sequence: CASRGEAGGYNEQFF. The CDR3 region has the DNA TGTGCCAGCAGAGGGGAAGCGGGGGGGTACAATGAGCAGTTCTTC.

The chain employs TRBV18 and TRBJ1-2; 7 bases are a match to TRBD1. The CDR3 runs 12 residues. The trim removed 3 bases at V and 10 bases at J, leaving 5 bases unmatched. Per germline, CDR1 KGHSH and CDR2 LQKENI. The CDR3, as DNA: TGTGCCAGCTCACCCTCGGGACAGACCTACACCTTC. This encodes CASSPSGQTYTF.